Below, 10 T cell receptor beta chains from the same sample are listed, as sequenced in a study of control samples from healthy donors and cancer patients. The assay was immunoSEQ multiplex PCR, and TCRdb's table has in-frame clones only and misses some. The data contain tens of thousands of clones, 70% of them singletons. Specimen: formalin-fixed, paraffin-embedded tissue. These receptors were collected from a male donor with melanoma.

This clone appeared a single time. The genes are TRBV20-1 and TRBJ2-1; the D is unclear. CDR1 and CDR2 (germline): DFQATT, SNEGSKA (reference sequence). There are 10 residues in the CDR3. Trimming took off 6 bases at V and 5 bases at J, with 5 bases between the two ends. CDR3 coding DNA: TGCAGTGCCATTCACAATGAGCAGTTCTTC. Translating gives CSAIHNEQFF.

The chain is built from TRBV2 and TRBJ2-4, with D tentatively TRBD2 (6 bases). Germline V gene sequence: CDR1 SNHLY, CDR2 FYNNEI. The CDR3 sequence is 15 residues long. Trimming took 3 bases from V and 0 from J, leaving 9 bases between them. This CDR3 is CASSDLGLAKNIQYF. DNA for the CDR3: TGTGCCAGCAGTGATTTGGGACTAGCCAAAAACATTCAGTACTTC.

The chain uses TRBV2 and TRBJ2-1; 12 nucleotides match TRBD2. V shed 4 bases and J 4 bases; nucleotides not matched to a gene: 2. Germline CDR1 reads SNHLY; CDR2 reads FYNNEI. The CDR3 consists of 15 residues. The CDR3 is CASSVGLAGYNEQFF. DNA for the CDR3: TGTGCCAGCAGTGTAGGACTAGCGGGGTACAATGAGCAGTTCTTC.

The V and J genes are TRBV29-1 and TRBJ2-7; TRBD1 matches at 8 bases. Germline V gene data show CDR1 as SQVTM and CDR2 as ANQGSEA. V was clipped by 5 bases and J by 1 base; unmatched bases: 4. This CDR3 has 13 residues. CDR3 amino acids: CSVRGQGSYEQYF. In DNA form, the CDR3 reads TGCAGCGTTCGAGGACAGGGTTCCTACGAGCAGTACTTC.

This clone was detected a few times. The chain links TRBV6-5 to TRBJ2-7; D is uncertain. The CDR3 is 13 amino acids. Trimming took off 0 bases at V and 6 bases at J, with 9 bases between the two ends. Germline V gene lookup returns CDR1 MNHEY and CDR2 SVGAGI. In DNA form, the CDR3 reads TGTGCCAGCAGTTACTCCCAGAGGAGCGAGCAGTACTTC. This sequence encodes CASSYSQRSEQYF.

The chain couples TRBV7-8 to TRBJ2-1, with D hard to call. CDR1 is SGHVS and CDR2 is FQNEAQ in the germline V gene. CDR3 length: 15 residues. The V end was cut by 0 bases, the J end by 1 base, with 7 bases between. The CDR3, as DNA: TGTGCCAGCAGCTTAGCAGAAAGGTCCTACAATGAGCAGTTCTTC. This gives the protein CASSLAERSYNEQFF. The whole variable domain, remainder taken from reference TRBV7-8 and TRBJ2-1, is GAGVSQSPRYKVAKRGQDVALRCDPISGHVSLFWYQQALGQGPEFLTYFQNEAQLDKSGLPSDRFFAERPEGSVSTLKIQRTQQEDSAVYLCASSLAERSYNEQFFGPGTRLTVL.

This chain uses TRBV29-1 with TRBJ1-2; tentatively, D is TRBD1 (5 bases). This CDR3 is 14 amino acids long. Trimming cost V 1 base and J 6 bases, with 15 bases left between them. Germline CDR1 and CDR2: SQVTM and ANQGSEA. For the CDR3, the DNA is TGCAGCGTTGAAGTCAGAGGGGAGGACCATGGCTACACCTTC. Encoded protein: CSVEVRGEDHGYTF.

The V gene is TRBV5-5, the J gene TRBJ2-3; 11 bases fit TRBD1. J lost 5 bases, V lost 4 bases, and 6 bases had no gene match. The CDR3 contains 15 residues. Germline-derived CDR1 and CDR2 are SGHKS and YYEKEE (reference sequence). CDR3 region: CASSRGTGGVDTQYF. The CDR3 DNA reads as TGTGCCAGCAGCCGCGGGACAGGGGGTGTAGATACGCAGTATTTT.

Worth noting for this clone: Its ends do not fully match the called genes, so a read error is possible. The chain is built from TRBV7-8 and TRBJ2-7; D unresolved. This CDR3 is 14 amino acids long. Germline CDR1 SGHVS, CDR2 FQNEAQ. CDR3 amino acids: CASSLALAAYQQYF. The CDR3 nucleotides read TGTGCCAGCAGCTTAGCGCTGGCGGCCTACCAGCAGTACTTC.

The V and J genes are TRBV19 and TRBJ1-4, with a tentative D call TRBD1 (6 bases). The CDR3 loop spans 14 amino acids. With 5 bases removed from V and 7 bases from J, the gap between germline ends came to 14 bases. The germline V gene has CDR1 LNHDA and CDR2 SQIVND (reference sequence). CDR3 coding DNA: TGTGCCAGTAGTCTTCAGGGGTATGGTGAAAAACTGTTTTTT. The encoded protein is CASSLQGYGEKLFF.